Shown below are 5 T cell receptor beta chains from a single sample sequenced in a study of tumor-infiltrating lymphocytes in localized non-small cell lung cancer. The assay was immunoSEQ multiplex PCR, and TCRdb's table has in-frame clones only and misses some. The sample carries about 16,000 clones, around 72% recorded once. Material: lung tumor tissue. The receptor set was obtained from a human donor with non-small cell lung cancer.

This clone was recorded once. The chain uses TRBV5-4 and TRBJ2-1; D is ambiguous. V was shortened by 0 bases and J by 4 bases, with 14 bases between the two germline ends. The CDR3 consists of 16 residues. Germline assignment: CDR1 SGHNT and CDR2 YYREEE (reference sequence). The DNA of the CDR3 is TGTGCCAGCAGCTTGGAACGGCTGGGTCTGTACAATGAGCAGTTCTTC. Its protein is CASSLERLGLYNEQFF.

Here the CDR3 reads CASSPQGSYNYGYTF. The CDR3 DNA reads as TGTGCCAGCAGCCCTCAGGGGTCGTATAACTATGGCTACACCTTC. V is TRBV11-2 and J is TRBJ1-2; tentatively, D is TRBD1 (6 bases). V was shortened by 5 bases and J by 1 base, with 14 bases between the two germline ends. The CDR3 contains 15 residues. Germline V gives CDR1 SGHAT, CDR2 FQNNGV.

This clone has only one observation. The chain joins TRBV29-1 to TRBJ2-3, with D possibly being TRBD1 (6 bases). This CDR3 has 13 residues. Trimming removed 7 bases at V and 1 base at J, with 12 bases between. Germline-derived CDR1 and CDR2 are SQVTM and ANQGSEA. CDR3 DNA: TGCAGCGGCCGTTACAGGGGCACAGATACGCAGTATTTT. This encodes CSGRYRGTDTQYF.

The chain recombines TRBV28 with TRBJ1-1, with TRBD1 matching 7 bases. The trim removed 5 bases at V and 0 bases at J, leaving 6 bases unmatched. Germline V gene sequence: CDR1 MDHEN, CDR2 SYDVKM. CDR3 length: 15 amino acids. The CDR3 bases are TGTGCCAGCAGTCCAGGGGGGACCATGAACACTGAAGCTTTCTTT. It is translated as CASSPGGTMNTEAFF.

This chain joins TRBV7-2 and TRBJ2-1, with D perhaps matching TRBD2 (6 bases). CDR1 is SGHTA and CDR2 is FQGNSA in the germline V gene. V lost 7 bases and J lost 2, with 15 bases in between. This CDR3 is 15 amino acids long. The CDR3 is CASTTGGQAYNEQFF. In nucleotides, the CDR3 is TGTGCCAGCACCACCGGGGGTCAGGCCTACAATGAGCAGTTCTTC.